What follows are 7 T cell receptor beta chains derived from one specimen sequenced in a study of blood T cell repertoires in COVID-19. Clones were read by immunoSEQ multiplex PCR, and TCRdb kept only the in-frame ones, dropping some. The table has fewer than 450,000 clones, more than 75% seen once. The sequenced sample was PBMCs or T cells enriched from blood (not recorded which). The source of these receptors is a woman aged 18 to 35 who had recovered from COVID-19.

Worth noting for this clone: Relative to the germline gene, one junction end is altered; a read error may explain this. J is TRBJ2-1 and V is TRBV7-7; unclear D gene. This CDR3 spans 12 amino acids. Germline CDR1 SSHAT, CDR2 FNYEAQ (reference sequence). The CDR3 DNA sequence: TGTGCTAGCAGCCCCTTAACAGACGGGCAGTTCTTC. Its translation is CASSPLTDGQFF.

The rearrangement joins TRBV6-6 to TRBJ1-2; TRBD1 aligns across 8 bases. There are 14 residues in the CDR3. With V trimmed by 7 bases and J by 4 bases, 8 bases remained unmatched. CDR1 MNHNY and CDR2 SVGAGI come from the germline V gene (reference sequence). CDR3: CASTDSQGAYGYTF. The CDR3 DNA reads as TGTGCCAGCACCGACTCCCAGGGGGCCTATGGCTACACCTTC.

This sequence joins TRBV27 and TRBJ1-2; weak D call: TRBD1 (6 bases). The CDR3 extends over 14 amino acids. Between the trimmed V and J ends, which lost 6 bases and 2 bases, there was a span of 13 bases. CDR1 and CDR2 (germline): MNHEY, SMNVEV (reference sequence). CDR3: CASSVIQGNYGYTF. The CDR3, as DNA: TGTGCCAGCAGCGTAATACAGGGAAACTATGGCTACACCTTC.

Details on this clone: The same CDR3 arises from other DNA sequences in this sample as well. V is TRBV11-2 and J is TRBJ2-3, with D perhaps matching TRBD2 (6 bases). Germline-derived CDR1 and CDR2 are SGHAT and FQNNGV. This CDR3 comprises 14 residues. Trimming stripped 3 bases from V and 4 bases from J, with 11 bases between. The CDR3: CASSLELAPDTQYF. CDR3 bases: TGTGCCAGCAGCTTGGAACTAGCCCCAGATACGCAGTATTTT.

This chain connects TRBV2 to TRBJ2-2; TRBD1 agrees at 11 bases. Germline CDR1 is SNHLY and CDR2 is FYNNEI. The CDR3 consists of 16 residues. The ends lost 8 bases at V and 7 bases at J; junction bases unmatched: 12. The CDR3 region is CASARDRGVSGGELFF. The CDR3 DNA sequence: TGTGCCAGCGCCCGGGACAGGGGGGTCTCCGGCGGGGAGCTGTTTTTT.

This chain connects TRBV5-5 to TRBJ2-3; TRBD2 matches 9 bases. CDR1 is SGHKS and CDR2 is YYEKEE in the germline V gene (reference sequence). The V segment lost 0 bases and the J segment 8 bases; nucleotides outside the gene matches: 4. The CDR3 spans 14 residues. CDR3 sequence: CASSLARGGGTQYF. The CDR3 bases are TGTGCCAGCAGCTTGGCGCGGGGGGGCGGTACGCAGTATTTT.

V is TRBV27 and J is TRBJ2-2; TRBD2 agrees at 8 bases. This CDR3 is 15 amino acids long. The trim removed 2 bases at V and 4 bases at J, leaving 3 bases unmatched. Germline values: CDR1 MNHEY, CDR2 SMNVEV (reference sequence). DNA of the CDR3: TGTGCCAGCAGTTTAGGGACTAGGACCACCGGGGAGCTGTTTTTT. This gives the protein CASSLGTRTTGELFF.